What follows is one T cell receptor (beta chain) and its context. V lost 2 bases and J lost 6, with 13 bases in between. Per germline, CDR1 MNHEY and CDR2 SMNVEV (reference sequence). This CDR3 has 14 amino acids. The method was immunoSEQ multiplex PCR; TCRdb's version includes in-frame clones alone and lacks a portion of them. Of 200,000 or so clones listed, about 87% are singletons. The data belong to a study of blood T cell repertoires in COVID-19. Study context: Acute-phase and convalescent COVID-19 samples originated in the United States, Italy and Spain.

The gene calls are TRBV27 and TRBJ1-1; D is undetermined. The receptor's source is a man aged 30-40 years with COVID-19, enrolled during active disease. Sequences were obtained from peripheral blood. The CDR3 DNA reads TGTGCCAGCAGTTTAGCGGGTCAAGCGGCTGAAGCTTTCTTT. Translation gives CASSLAGQAAEAFF.